This T cell receptor (beta chain) was retrieved from a study of Graves' ophthalmopathy and Graves' hyperthyroidism. Points from the study as a whole: Detection in blood was also observed for most expanded thyroid clonotypes above 0.001 frequency.

Scientists amplified the TCR beta CDR3 regions from RNA transcripts. HTBI primers served in a first-round RT-PCR, which a second-round multiplex PCR followed. TCRdb independently ran MiXCR on the multiplex PCR reads; one entry per CDR3 protein. In the table there are under 800,000 distinct CDR3 sequences, 20% to 25% of which are singletons. This clonotype was detected a few times. Its cognate antigen is unknown. The CDR3 extends over 14 amino acids. The germline gives CDR1 KGHSH, CDR2 LQKENI. Trimming stripped 3 bases from V and 6 bases from J, with 12 bases between. The origin of this receptor is a woman aged 18-35 years with stable Graves' hyperthyroidism. Some clones in this sample may be carry-over from other donors' samples. The gene calls are TRBV18 and TRBJ1-5; D possibly corresponds to TRBD1 (5 bases). The specimen was peripheral blood. CDR3 sequence: CASSPQGGVQPQHF. CDR3 in DNA: TGTGCCAGCTCACCTCAGGGAGGGGTTCAGCCCCAGCATTTT.